Shown below are 31 T cell receptor beta chains from a single sample sequenced in a study of shared T cell receptors in the human thymus. The data were produced by immunoSEQ multiplex PCR, yet TCRdb's version contains in-frame clones alone and is incomplete. The table includes about 660,000 clones, more than 70% detected once. The sample also formed part of further work on human thymus T cells.

The sample consisted of thymocytes. The receptors shown here come from a boy under two years old with a congenital heart defect.

The gene calls are TRBV7-6 and TRBJ2-3, with 13 bases identical to TRBD2. The CDR3 loop spans 18 amino acids. The germline CDR1 and CDR2 sequences are SGHVS and FNYEAQ. With 2 bases clipped from V and 3 bases from J, the junction kept 8 bases outside the gene matches. CDR3: CASSLPVGTSGDTDTQYF. CDR3 in DNA: TGTGCCAGCAGCTTACCTGTAGGGACTAGCGGGGATACAGATACGCAGTATTTT.

The rearrangement uses TRBV5-6 and TRBJ2-1; D perhaps matches TRBD2 (5 bases). The CDR3 has 16 amino acids. V lost 1 base and J 0 bases, leaving 11 bases between the germline ends. From germline, CDR1 is SGHDT and CDR2 YYEEEE. CDR3 amino acids: CASSLSQRSSYNEQFF. For the CDR3, the DNA is TGTGCCAGCAGCTTGTCCCAGCGGAGCTCCTACAATGAGCAGTTCTTC.

The chain has TRBV7-8 and TRBJ2-7; tentatively, D is TRBD2 (6 bases). Germline CDR1 is SGHVS and CDR2 is FQNEAQ. The V gene lost 5 bases and the J gene lost 0 bases, with 20 bases spanning the gap. This CDR3 contains 17 residues. The CDR3 loop reads CASSPPPASASSYEQYF. The CDR3 DNA reads as TGTGCCAGCAGCCCGCCCCCTGCTAGCGCTAGCTCCTACGAGCAGTACTTC.

The genes are TRBV15 and TRBJ1-1; 8 bases fit TRBD1. V trimming: 8 bases; J trimming: 5 bases; junction bases outside the gene matches: 13. The germline gives CDR1 LNHNV, CDR2 YYDKDF (reference sequence). The CDR3 has 15 amino acids. The DNA of the CDR3 is TGTGCCACCTCTCACTCCCGGGACAGGTTGACTGAAGCTTTCTTT. It yields the protein CATSHSRDRLTEAFF.

The chain links TRBV25-1 to TRBJ2-1, with TRBD1 matching 10 bases. From germline, CDR1 is MGHDK and CDR2 SYGVNS. The CDR3 consists of 15 residues. V lost 5 bases and J lost 5; bases outside the gene matches: 6. The CDR3 DNA reads TGTGCCAGCAGTATCCGGGACAGGGGTAACAATGAGCAGTTCTTC. This codes for CASSIRDRGNNEQFF.

The sample holds one count of this clone. The chain joins TRBV6-4 to TRBJ2-1, with D hard to call. Germline V gene sequence: CDR1 MRHNA, CDR2 SNTAGT. The CDR3 totals 14 residues. The V and J ends lost 6 bases and 7 bases respectively, with 16 bases between them. This CDR3 reads CASRNGSVENEQFF. The CDR3 region has the DNA TGTGCCAGCAGAAACGGGTCAGTTGAGAATGAGCAGTTCTTC.

This chain joins TRBV7-9 and TRBJ2-3; tentative D call: TRBD2 (5 bases). The V and J ends lost 3 bases and 6 bases respectively, with 16 bases between them. CDR3 length equals 15 residues. Germline CDR1 SEHNR, CDR2 FQNEAQ (reference sequence). The CDR3 bases are TGTGCCAGCAGCTTGAAGACTACTTCTTTGGATACGCAGTATTTT. Amino acids: CASSLKTTSLDTQYF.

This chain uses TRBV5-8 with TRBJ1-1; TRBD1 agrees at 8 bases. Germline assignment: CDR1 SGHTS and CDR2 YDEGEE. This CDR3 has 15 residues. The junction had 2 bases not matched to a gene; V was cut back by 0 bases and J by 1 base. For the CDR3, the DNA is TGTGCCAGCAGCTTGGAGGGACAGGAGAACACTGAAGCTTTCTTT. Translating gives CASSLEGQENTEAFF.

The chain recombines TRBV28 with TRBJ1-6; D not resolved. The germline V and J ends were trimmed by 0 bases and 9 bases, with 3 bases remaining between them. Germline values: CDR1 MDHEN, CDR2 SYDVKM. The CDR3 runs 12 residues. CDR3 residues: CASSLCFSPLHF. For the CDR3, the DNA is TGTGCCAGCAGTTTATGCTTTTCACCCCTCCACTTT. The full variable domain, completed using reference TRBV28 and TRBJ1-6, is DVKVTQSSRYLVKRTGEKVFLECVQDMDHENMFWYRQDPGLGLRLIYFSYDVKMKEKGDIPEGYSVSREKKERFSLILESASTNQTSMYLCASSLCFSPLHFGNGTRLTVT.

The genes are TRBV15 and TRBJ1-1; possible D gene TRBD1, 6 bases. CDR1 LNHNV and CDR2 YYDKDF come from the germline V gene (reference sequence). The CDR3 is made up of 18 amino acids. The V gene lost 1 base and the J gene lost 0 bases, with 18 bases spanning the gap. CDR3 in amino acids: CATSRGPHLGQLNTEAFF. The CDR3 DNA sequence: TGTGCCACCAGCAGAGGACCCCACCTAGGACAGCTGAACACTGAAGCTTTCTTT. Full variable domain (rest looked up from reference TRBV15 and TRBJ1-1): DAMVIQNPRYQVTQFGKPVTLSCSQTLNHNVMYWYQQKSSQAPKLLFHYYDKDFNNEADTPDNFQSRRPNTSFCFLDIRSPGLGDTAMYLCATSRGPHLGQLNTEAFFGQGTRLTVV.

V gene TRBV4-3 combines with J gene TRBJ2-7, with D perhaps TRBD2 (6 bases). CDR1 is LGHNA, CDR2 YSLEER, per germline. V was pared by 2 bases and J by 4 bases, with 12 bases between. The CDR3 totals 14 residues. The chain's CDR3 is CASSQMSSGYEQYF. CDR3 sequence (DNA): TGCGCCAGCAGCCAAATGAGTAGCGGATACGAGCAGTACTTC.

The chain employs TRBV14 and TRBJ2-3; D is ambiguous. Trimming pared 0 bases from V and 4 bases from J, leaving 14 bases between. This CDR3 contains 16 residues. Germline CDR1 reads SGHDN; CDR2 reads FVKESK. The CDR3 loop reads CASSQDRSRSADTQYF. For the CDR3, the DNA is TGTGCCAGCAGCCAAGATCGGTCGAGGTCCGCAGATACGCAGTATTTT.

V gene TRBV10-3 combines with J gene TRBJ1-1, with 8 bases fitting TRBD1. V shed 7 bases, J shed 2 bases, and the junction held 6 bases outside the gene matches. Germline V lookup: CDR1 ENHRY, CDR2 SYGVKD. CDR3 length equals 14 residues. CDR3 nucleotides: TGTGCCATCAAGCCGGACAGGGAAAACACTGAAGCTTTCTTT. The encoded protein is CAIKPDRENTEAFF.

The V call is TRBV5-1, the J call TRBJ2-2, with 10 bases fitting TRBD2. Germline-derived CDR1 and CDR2 are SGHRS and YFSETQ. V gave up 1 base and J gave up 7 bases; unmatched junction bases: 4. The CDR3 loop spans 15 amino acids. The CDR3 loop is CASSLRASGSGELFF. The CDR3 region has the DNA TGCGCCAGCAGCTTGCGGGCTAGCGGGAGCGGGGAGCTGTTTTTT.

This clone showed up just a few times. Here the CDR3 reads CASREKPGMENTIYF. The CDR3 region has the DNA TGTGCCAGCAGAGAGAAACCAGGAATGGAAAACACCATATATTTT. The chain employs TRBV28 and TRBJ1-3; the D is unclear. Germline loops: CDR1 MDHEN, CDR2 SYDVKM. The CDR3 length is 15 residues. Trimming removed 6 bases at V and 6 bases at J, with 18 bases between.

The chain is built from TRBV2 and TRBJ2-4, with 9 bases lining up with TRBD2. With V trimmed by 2 bases and J by 1 base, 18 bases remained unmatched. The CDR3 loop spans 21 amino acids. In germline, CDR1 is SNHLY, CDR2 FYNNEI. The chain's CDR3 is CASSERKSEAREGVAKNIQYF. The CDR3 DNA reads TGTGCCAGCAGTGAAAGGAAATCCGAGGCGCGGGAGGGCGTTGCCAAAAACATTCAGTACTTC.

V and J are TRBV11-2 and TRBJ2-5; 11 bases fit TRBD2. This CDR3 has 16 residues. In germline, CDR1 is SGHAT, CDR2 FQNNGV. Losses at the gene ends were 0 bases for V and 5 bases for J; bases not matched to a gene: 5. DNA for the CDR3: TGTGCCAGCAGCTTAGAGACTAGCGGGAAGTCGGAGACCCAGTACTTC. It codes for CASSLETSGKSETQYF.

The chain has TRBV10-2 and TRBJ2-1; TRBD2 aligns across 11 bases. CDR3 length equals 16 residues. The J segment lost 2 bases and the V segment lost 8 bases, leaving 8 bases of the junction unmatched. Germline CDR1 and CDR2: WSHSY and SAAADI. This chain's CDR3 is CASGATLAGAYNEQFF. The CDR3 DNA reads TGCGCCAGCGGGGCGACACTAGCGGGAGCCTACAATGAGCAGTTCTTC.

The gene calls are TRBV11-2 and TRBJ2-1, with D possibly TRBD1 on 5 matching bases. This CDR3 comprises 13 residues. Germline-derived CDR1 and CDR2 are SGHAT and FQNNGV. V lost 1 base and J 7 bases, leaving 8 bases between the germline ends. This CDR3 is CASSLGAGNEQFF. DNA for the CDR3: TGTGCCAGCAGCTTAGGGGCAGGGAATGAGCAGTTCTTC. Looking up the rest from reference TRBV11-2 and TRBJ2-1 gives the full variable domain: EAGVAQSPRYKIIEKRQSVAFWCNPISGHATLYWYQQILGQGPKLLIQFQNNGVVDDSQLPKDRFSAERLKGVDSTLKIQPAKLEDSAVYLCASSLGAGNEQFFGPGTRLTVL.

V and J are TRBV2 and TRBJ2-5; 11 nucleotides agree with TRBD2. This CDR3 is 16 amino acids long. Germline-derived CDR1 and CDR2 are SNHLY and FYNNEI. The V and J ends lost 6 bases and 0 bases, in that order; junction bases with no gene match: 6. The CDR3 region has the DNA TGTGCCAGCAGGTCTCCGGGACTAGCGGACCAAGAGACCCAGTACTTC. This gives the protein CASRSPGLADQETQYF.

This clone came up once. This chain links TRBV28 with TRBJ1-5; TRBD1 agrees at 10 bases. CDR3 length equals 18 residues. Germline V gives CDR1 MDHEN, CDR2 SYDVKM. The V and J ends lost 5 bases and 0 bases, in that order; junction bases with no gene match: 10. CDR3 protein: CASSPGQGLPGSNQPQHF. DNA of the CDR3: TGTGCCAGCAGTCCGGGACAGGGGCTGCCGGGTAGCAATCAGCCCCAGCATTTT. Full variable domain (rest looked up from reference TRBV28 and TRBJ1-5): DVKVTQSSRYLVKRTGEKVFLECVQDMDHENMFWYRQDPGLGLRLIYFSYDVKMKEKGDIPEGYSVSREKKERFSLILESASTNQTSMYLCASSPGQGLPGSNQPQHFGDGTRLSIL.

The rearrangement links TRBV28 to TRBJ2-7; a possible D gene is TRBD1 (7 bases). V lost 4 bases to trimming and J lost 2 bases, with 15 bases between them. Germline V gives CDR1 MDHEN, CDR2 SYDVKM. The CDR3 is made up of 15 amino acids. CDR3 sequence reads: CASSSRGTVTYEQYF. CDR3 in DNA: TGTGCCAGCAGTTCTCGGGGGACAGTCACCTACGAGCAGTACTTC.

The genes are TRBV28 and TRBJ2-7, with a weak D call TRBD2 (5 bases). The CDR3 spans 15 residues. Per germline, CDR1 MDHEN and CDR2 SYDVKM. Trimming shortened V by 3 bases and J by 1 base, and 13 bases separated the two germline ends. CDR3 in DNA: TGTGCCAGCAGTTTGGAGACTAACGGTTCCTACGAGCAGTACTTC. This translates into CASSLETNGSYEQYF.

J is TRBJ1-5 and V is TRBV19; D remains ambiguous. CDR3 size: 15 residues. In germline, CDR1 is LNHDA, CDR2 SQIVND (reference sequence). Deletions cut 7 bases from V and 7 bases from J, with 20 bases between. CDR3 sequence (DNA): TGTGCCAGTAATCGGTTTCCTGCCGGGAGGCAGCCCCAGCATTTT. Translating gives CASNRFPAGRQPQHF.

The chain couples TRBV4-1 to TRBJ1-2, with D possibly TRBD1 on 6 matching bases. Germline CDR1 MGHRA, CDR2 YSYEKL. The CDR3 totals 17 residues. Trimming removed 3 bases from V and 1 base from J, with 18 bases in between. CDR3 coding DNA: TGCGCCAGCAGCCAGCCCAGGACAGCCGGAGGTAACTATGGCTACACCTTC. Translation: CASSQPRTAGGNYGYTF.

The sample holds one count of this clone. The chain is built from TRBV7-2 and TRBJ1-6; no definite D call. The V gene lost 1 base and the J gene lost 10 bases, with 8 bases spanning the gap. The CDR3 is made up of 13 amino acids. The germline V gene encodes CDR1 SGHTA and CDR2 FQGNSA. The CDR3 nucleotides read TGTGCCAGCAGCTTAGTGGGAGGGTCACCCCTCCACTTT. Amino acid sequence: CASSLVGGSPLHF. Filled out from reference TRBV7-2 and TRBJ1-6, the complete variable domain reads GAGVSQSPSNKVTEKGKDVELRCDPISGHTALYWYRQSLGQGLEFLIYFQGNSAPDKSGLPSDRFSAERTGGSVSTLTIQRTQQEDSAVYLCASSLVGGSPLHFGNGTRLTVT.

The chain has TRBV7-8 and TRBJ2-7; 7 nucleotides line up with TRBD1. The germline gives CDR1 SGHVS, CDR2 FQNEAQ. V shed 0 bases, J shed 3 bases, and the junction held 11 bases outside the gene matches. The CDR3 runs 17 residues. The CDR3 DNA is TGTGCCAGCAGCTTAGCGGCACAGGGGACCCTCCACTACGAGCAGTACTTC. Amino acid sequence: CASSLAAQGTLHYEQYF.

Only a few counts were recorded for this clone. J is TRBJ1-1 and V is TRBV28; 8 bases line up with TRBD1. Germline V CDR1 and CDR2: MDHEN, SYDVKM. The CDR3 has 14 residues. The V and J ends lost 6 bases and 3 bases, in that order; junction bases with no gene match: 6. The CDR3 nucleotides are TGTGCCAGCAGACTCCAGGGGGCGTACACTGAAGCTTTCTTT. Protein: CASRLQGAYTEAFF.

The V call is TRBV11-2, the J call TRBJ2-7; 8 bases are shared with TRBD1. Germline trimming cut 5 bases from V and 1 base from J; bases unmatched to any gene: 1. The CDR3 runs to 13 residues. Germline V gene lookup returns CDR1 SGHAT and CDR2 FQNNGV. The CDR3 loop is CASSRTGSYEQYF. CDR3 DNA: TGTGCCAGCAGCCGGACAGGGTCCTACGAGCAGTACTTC.

V and J are TRBV29-1 and TRBJ2-3; the D gene is possibly TRBD1 (5 bases). The CDR3 runs to 14 residues. Germline loops: CDR1 SQVTM, CDR2 ANQGSEA. With 6 bases removed from V and 0 bases from J, the gap between germline ends came to 13 bases. CDR3 loop: CSVVTGTSTDTQYF. The CDR3 bases are TGCAGCGTAGTAACAGGAACTAGCACAGATACGCAGTATTTT.

The rearrangement joins TRBV4-3 to TRBJ1-2; tentative D call: TRBD1 (5 bases). Germline V gives CDR1 LGHNA, CDR2 YSLEER. V lost 3 bases, J lost 7 bases, and 15 bases lay in between. The CDR3 loop spans 14 amino acids. The DNA for the CDR3 is TGCGCCAGCAGCCAGAGGCCCCAGGGATCTGGCTACACCTTC. It translates to CASSQRPQGSGYTF.